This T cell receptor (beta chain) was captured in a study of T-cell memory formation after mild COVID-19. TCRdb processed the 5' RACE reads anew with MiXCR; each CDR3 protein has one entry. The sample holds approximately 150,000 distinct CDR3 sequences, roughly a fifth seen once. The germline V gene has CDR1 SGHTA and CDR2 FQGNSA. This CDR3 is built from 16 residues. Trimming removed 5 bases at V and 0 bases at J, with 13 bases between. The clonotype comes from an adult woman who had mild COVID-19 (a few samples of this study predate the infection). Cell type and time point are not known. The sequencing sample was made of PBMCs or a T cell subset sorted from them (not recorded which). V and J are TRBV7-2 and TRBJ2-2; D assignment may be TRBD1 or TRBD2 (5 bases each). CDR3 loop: CASSVSGTTNTGELFF. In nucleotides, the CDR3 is TGTGCCAGCAGCGTATCCGGGACGACGAACACCGGGGAGCTGTTTTTT.